This T cell receptor (beta chain) was obtained from a study of blood T cell repertoires in COVID-19. Looking at the study overall: COVID-19 samples from acute and convalescent phases originated in the United States, Italy and Spain. The analysed material was cDNA or gDNA that came from T cells, B-cell-depleted T cells, or PBMCs.

Categorization into cohorts depended on clinical history that participants reported. Two consecutive negative NP/OP PCR tests, clearance, or resolved symptoms defined Cohort 3 recovery. Sequencing was performed with immunoSEQ multiplex PCR; in TCRdb, only in-frame clones are kept and a portion is missing. The sample lists about 170,000 clones, roughly 85% occurring once. The CDR3 totals 15 residues. The rearrangement joins TRBV21-1 to TRBJ1-2; the listed D gene, TRBD1, was not tested against the DNA. TRBV21-1 is flagged as a pseudogene. The specimen sequenced was PBMCs or T cells enriched from blood (not recorded which). This clonotype was sampled from a woman aged 50 to 65 who had recovered from COVID-19. The CDR3 loop is CASSKIGTAIYGYTF. CDR3 DNA sequence: TGTGCCAGCAGCAAAATAGGCACAGCAATCTATGGCTACACCTTC.